Presented here are 21 T cell receptor beta chains from one specimen sequenced in a study of early T cells in non-severe SARS-CoV-2 infection. TCRdb re-called the 5' RACE reads with MiXCR, one entry per CDR3 protein. The sample carries 50,000 or so distinct CDR3 sequences, roughly an eighth recorded once. The specimen sequenced was whole blood. The receptors were sampled from an adult who was a healthcare worker with PCR-confirmed SARS-CoV-2 infection or an uninfected control (not recorded which).

This chain links TRBV6-1 with TRBJ2-7; D not resolved. CDR3 length: 14 residues. Looked up from germline, CDR1 is MNHNS and CDR2 is SASEGT. Trimming took 1 base from V and 2 from J, leaving 9 bases between them. CDR3 sequence (DNA): TGTGCCAGCAGTGAAGAGGCCGATACCTACGAGCAGTACTTC. It encodes CASSEEADTYEQYF.

This clonotype was counted many times. This chain joins TRBV2 and TRBJ2-6; a weak D match, TRBD1 (6 bases). V lost 8 bases, J lost 0 bases, and 8 bases lay in between. Germline V gene data show CDR1 as SNHLY and CDR2 as FYNNEI. This CDR3 has 14 amino acids. CDR3 sequence (DNA): TGTGCCAGCCAGGGACACTCTGGGGCCAACGTCCTGACTTTC. This encodes CASQGHSGANVLTF.

This clonotype occurred many times. The chain uses TRBV11-2 and TRBJ1-5; D is uncertain. The CDR3 loop spans 13 amino acids. Trimming stripped 3 bases from V and 0 bases from J, with 3 bases between. CDR1 and CDR2 from the germline V gene are SGHAT and FQNNGV. CDR3 region: CASSFHSNQPQHF. DNA of the CDR3: TGTGCCAGCAGCTTTCATAGCAATCAGCCCCAGCATTTT. Supplemented by reference TRBV11-2 and TRBJ1-5, the full variable domain reads EAGVAQSPRYKIIEKRQSVAFWCNPISGHATLYWYQQILGQGPKLLIQFQNNGVVDDSQLPKDRFSAERLKGVDSTLKIQPAKLEDSAVYLCASSFHSNQPQHFGDGTRLSIL.

The sample holds a few counts of this clonotype. The chain employs TRBV7-2 and TRBJ2-1; tentatively, D is TRBD2 (5 bases). The germline gives CDR1 SGHTA, CDR2 FQGNSA. V lost 9 bases, J lost 3 bases, and 9 bases lay in between. There are 12 residues in the CDR3. The CDR3 DNA reads TGTGCCAGTGGTAGCGTCTACAATGAGCAGTTCTTC. It codes for CASGSVYNEQFF.

This chain links TRBV9 with TRBJ2-5; the D is unclear. Looked up from germline, CDR1 is SGDLS and CDR2 is YYNGEE. The CDR3 extends over 15 amino acids. Trimming removed 1 base at V and 4 bases at J, with 14 bases between. The DNA for the CDR3 is TGTGCCAGCAGCGTAATAGGATCCCCGGCAGAGACCCAGTACTTC. It specifies CASSVIGSPAETQYF.

V gene TRBV13 combines with J gene TRBJ1-1; D uncertain. Germline assignment: CDR1 PRHDT and CDR2 FYEKMQ (reference sequence). The CDR3 runs to 14 residues. V was trimmed by 0 bases and J by 1 base, leaving 6 bases between them. CDR3 DNA: TGTGCCAGCAGCTTAGGCGCGAGGAACACTGAAGCTTTCTTT. Protein: CASSLGARNTEAFF.

This clonotype showed up many times. The rearrangement uses TRBV3-1 and TRBJ2-7, with 11 positions matching TRBD1. This CDR3 contains 16 residues. The germline gives CDR1 LGHDT, CDR2 YNNKEL (reference sequence). Trimming removed 2 bases from V and 4 bases from J; junction bases left unmatched: 7. The CDR3, as DNA: TGTGCCAGCAGCCAACCCCGGACAGGGGGCGATTACGAGCAGTACTTC. This gives the protein CASSQPRTGGDYEQYF.

This clonotype was recorded many times. The genes are TRBV11-2 and TRBJ2-1; D may be TRBD1 (5 bases). This CDR3 comprises 15 residues. Germline V gene sequence: CDR1 SGHAT, CDR2 FQNNGV. V was pared by 3 bases and J by 8 bases, with 17 bases between. The CDR3 DNA is TGTGCCAGCAGCTTGGGGATGGGGCTAGTGGATGAGCAGTTCTTC. Encoded protein: CASSLGMGLVDEQFF.

By share of the sample, this clonotype is large. This chain links TRBV28 with TRBJ1-6; unclear D gene. V lost 6 bases and J 12 bases, leaving 12 bases between the germline ends. Germline V lookup: CDR1 MDHEN, CDR2 SYDVKM. The CDR3 loop spans 12 amino acids. CDR3 residues: CASRRAPKPLHF. DNA for the CDR3: TGTGCCAGCAGGCGGGCCCCGAAACCCCTCCACTTT.

The sample holds a few counts of this clonotype. This chain uses TRBV9 with TRBJ1-2; TRBD1 matches 10 bases. CDR1 is SGDLS, CDR2 YYNGEE, per germline. V lost 4 bases to trimming and J lost 4 bases; unmatched junction nucleotides: 7. The CDR3 spans 15 residues. CDR3 in amino acids: CASSPTTGGGYGYTF. The CDR3 DNA sequence: TGTGCCAGCAGCCCGACGACAGGGGGCGGCTATGGCTACACCTTC. Full variable domain (remainder filled in from reference TRBV9 and TRBJ1-2): DSGVTQTPKHLITATGQRVTLRCSPRSGDLSVYWYQQSLDQGLQFLIQYYNGEERAKGNILERFSAQQFPDLHSELNLSSLELGDSALYFCASSPTTGGGYGYTFGSGTRLTVV.

V gene TRBV29-1 combines with J gene TRBJ2-7, with D possibly TRBD1 on 5 matching bases. Germline V gives CDR1 SQVTM, CDR2 ANQGSEA. The CDR3 consists of 13 residues. V was pared by 1 base and J by 2 bases, with 9 bases between. This chain's CDR3 is CSVEGAGTYEQYF. The CDR3 nucleotides read TGCAGCGTTGAAGGGGCAGGGACCTACGAGCAGTACTTC.

CDR3 DNA sequence: TGCGCCAGCAGCTTGGTGGGGACAGGGGGCTACGAGCAGTACTTC. Translated: CASSLVGTGGYEQYF. The J gene is TRBJ2-7, the V gene TRBV5-1; 11 bases align to TRBD1. The germline CDR1 and CDR2 sequences are SGHRS and YFSETQ. V dropped 0 bases and J dropped 3; count of bases not matched to a gene: 2. The CDR3 runs to 15 residues.

This clonotype was observed many times. This chain uses TRBV13 with TRBJ2-1, with D possibly TRBD2 on 6 matching bases. CDR3 length: 14 residues. The V end was cut by 5 bases, the J end by 9 bases, with 17 bases between. Germline CDR1 is PRHDT and CDR2 is FYEKMQ (reference sequence). CDR3 DNA sequence: TGTGCCAGCAGCCATAGCGGTCCGCGCGTTGAGCAGTTCTTC. Translation: CASSHSGPRVEQFF.

Many counts were recorded for this clonotype. This chain uses TRBV11-2 with TRBJ2-7; 8 bases fit TRBD1. The V gene's germline CDR1 is SGHAT and CDR2 FQNNGV. This CDR3 has 13 residues. V shed 3 bases and J 4 bases; nucleotides not matched to a gene: 2. CDR3 DNA: TGTGCCAGCAGCTTCGACAGGGGTTACGAGCAGTACTTC. This sequence encodes CASSFDRGYEQYF. Drawing the rest from reference TRBV11-2 and TRBJ2-7, the complete variable domain is EAGVAQSPRYKIIEKRQSVAFWCNPISGHATLYWYQQILGQGPKLLIQFQNNGVVDDSQLPKDRFSAERLKGVDSTLKIQPAKLEDSAVYLCASSFDRGYEQYFGPGTRLTVT.

The sample holds a few counts of this clonotype. The chain employs TRBV5-1 and TRBJ2-5, with 8 bases that match TRBD1. From germline, CDR1 is SGHRS and CDR2 YFSETQ. This CDR3 contains 15 residues. The V gene end was trimmed by 4 bases and the J gene end by 1 base; junction bases not matched to a gene: 6. CDR3 DNA: TGCGCCAGCAGCCTAAATACAGGGGGCCAAGAGACCCAGTACTTC. It encodes CASSLNTGGQETQYF.

At least ten counts were recorded for this clonotype. The chain has TRBV30 and TRBJ2-1; weak D call: TRBD2 (5 bases). Germline CDR1 reads GTSNPN; CDR2 reads SVGIG (reference sequence). CDR3 length: 17 residues. Trimming stripped 0 bases from V and 6 bases from J, with 21 bases between. Here the CDR3 DNA reads TGTGCCTGGAGTGTAAGGTCTCTAGCCCGGGTTTTCAATGAGCAGTTCTTC. The encoded protein is CAWSVRSLARVFNEQFF. Supplemented by reference TRBV30 and TRBJ2-1, the full variable domain reads SQTIHQWPATLVQPVGSPLSLECTVEGTSNPNLYWYRQAAGRGLQLLFYSVGIGQISSEVPQNLSASRPQDRQFILSSKKLLLSDSGFYLCAWSVRSLARVFNEQFFGPGTRLTVL.

V is TRBV15 and J is TRBJ1-2; TRBD1 might be the D (5 bases). This CDR3 has 17 amino acids. CDR1 and CDR2 (germline): LNHNV, YYDKDF (reference sequence). Between the trimmed V and J ends, which lost 0 bases and 4 bases, there was a span of 18 bases. The CDR3 region has the DNA TGTGCCACCAGCAGAGAGGCGGCAGGGAGGAGCGGCTATGGCTACACCTTC. Protein: CATSREAAGRSGYGYTF.

This clonotype was counted many times. V and J are TRBV12-3 or TRBV12-4 and TRBJ2-1; 7 bases are a match to TRBD1. The V gene end was trimmed by 3 bases and the J gene end by 5 bases; junction bases not matched to a gene: 7. The CDR3 totals 15 residues. As DNA, the CDR3 is TGTGCCAGCAGTTTTGGGCGGACAGGTAACAATGAGCAGTTCTTC. Protein sequence: CASSFGRTGNNEQFF.

This clonotype was recorded at least ten times. The genes are TRBV7-9 and TRBJ2-7; D tentatively reads TRBD1 or TRBD2 (5 bases each). V shed 5 bases and J shed 6 bases, with 17 bases lying between them. CDR3 length equals 14 residues. Germline CDR1 and CDR2: SEHNR and FQNEAQ (reference sequence). The CDR3 nucleotides are TGTGCCAGCAGCGATGGGGGTCGTAAGGGCGAGCAGTACTTC. It is translated as CASSDGGRKGEQYF.

This clonotype has at least ten counts. The chain joins TRBV18 to TRBJ2-6, with TRBD2 as a possible D gene (6 bases). Germline CDR1 is KGHSH and CDR2 is LQKENI. The germline V and J ends were trimmed by 2 bases and 4 bases, with 12 bases remaining between them. There are 16 residues in the CDR3. In DNA, the CDR3 is TGTGCCAGCTCACCAGGGCGGGACTCCGGGGCCAACGTCCTGACTTTC. Its protein product is CASSPGRDSGANVLTF.

The gene calls are TRBV5-1 and TRBJ2-3; 10 bases align to TRBD2. The CDR3 totals 17 residues. Trimming removed 1 base from V and 5 bases from J; junction bases left unmatched: 10. CDR1 SGHRS and CDR2 YFSETQ come from the germline V gene. DNA of the CDR3: TGCGCCAGCAGCTTGCCCCTAAGCGGGGGGGCAGAAGATACGCAGTATTTT. It specifies CASSLPLSGGAEDTQYF. The entire variable domain, with the rest obtained from reference TRBV5-1 and TRBJ2-3, is as follows: KAGVTQTPRYLIKTRGQQVTLSCSPISGHRSVSWYQQTPGQGLQFLFEYFSETQRNKGNFPGRFSGRQFSNSRSEMNVSTLELGDSALYLCASSLPLSGGAEDTQYFGPGTRLTVL.